This TCR beta chain comes out of a study of T-cell reconstitution after alpha-beta-depleted transplantation in children. This clonotype was counted many times. V shed 1 base, J shed 9 bases, and the junction held 6 bases outside the gene matches. The V gene's germline CDR1 is SGHTA and CDR2 FQGNSA. The CDR3 length is 15 residues. Unique molecular identifiers tagged the TCRbeta library. One entry per CDR3 protein, called by TCRdb with MiXCR from the PCR reads. The profile shows roughly 90,000 distinct CDR3 sequences, 12% of them singletons. This TCR came from a human donor who donated a stem cell graft to a child with inherited bone marrow failure. This chain connects TRBV7-2 to TRBJ2-1; 10 positions match TRBD2. The sample was PBMCs from the stem cell graft donor, taken from the stem cell graft. The CDR3 DNA reads as TGTGCCAGCAGCTTAGAAAGCGGGAGGGATGGTGAGCAGTTCTTC. This encodes CASSLESGRDGEQFF.